The 30 T cell receptor beta chains below all came from one sample that was sequenced in a study of OX40 agonist ivuxolimab in advanced cancers. Measured with immunoSEQ multiplex PCR; TCRdb has only the in-frame clones, and not every one. The sample consists of more than 70,000 clones, about 86% of them appearing once. The sequenced sample was CD4+ or CD8+ T cells sorted from blood, obtained in a trial of the OX40 agonist ivuxolimab. These receptors were taken from an adult with an advanced solid tumor such as melanoma, head and neck, liver or kidney cancer.

J is TRBJ2-3 and V is TRBV30; 13 bases are a match to TRBD2. Germline V gene lookup returns CDR1 GTSNPN and CDR2 SVGIG (reference sequence). V shed 7 bases and J 1 base; nucleotides not matched to a gene: 5. The CDR3 runs 15 residues. The CDR3 region is CASRLAGGRTDTQYF. The CDR3 coding sequence is TGTGCCTCCCGACTAGCGGGGGGCCGCACAGATACGCAGTATTTT. Based on the CDR3 plus reference TRBV30 and TRBJ2-3, the full variable domain is SQTIHQWPATLVQPVGSPLSLECTVEGTSNPNLYWYRQAAGRGLQLLFYSVGIGQISSEVPQNLSASRPQDRQFILSSKKLLLSDSGFYLCASRLAGGRTDTQYFGPGTRLTVL.

The chain links TRBV7-2 to TRBJ2-1; 10 positions agree with TRBD2. The ends lost 5 bases at V and 4 bases at J; junction bases unmatched: 8. The CDR3 runs to 16 residues. Germline values: CDR1 SGHTA, CDR2 FQGNSA. The CDR3 coding sequence is TGTGCCAGCAGCCGAACGAGCGGGGGGGTGTACAATGAGCAGTTCTTC. Translation: CASSRTSGGVYNEQFF.

The V and J genes are TRBV11-3 and TRBJ2-1; D unresolved. The V gene lost 3 bases and the J gene lost 6 bases, with 15 bases spanning the gap. The CDR3 has 15 amino acids. Per the germline V gene, CDR1 is SGHNT and CDR2 is YENEEA. The CDR3 nucleotides read TGTGCCAGCAGCTTTTGGGCAGGAGAACGCAATGAGCAGTTCTTC. Its translation: CASSFWAGERNEQFF.

The chain combines TRBV27 with TRBJ2-7; D is unresolved. Trimming left V 1 base short and J 0 bases short, with 13 bases between. The length of the CDR3 is 16 residues. CDR1 and CDR2 from the germline V gene are MNHEY and SMNVEV (reference sequence). CDR3: CASSLLNRPFSYEQYF. The CDR3 nucleotides read TGTGCCAGCAGTTTATTGAACAGACCCTTCTCCTACGAGCAGTACTTC.

This clone was seen only a few times. This chain joins TRBV6-1 and TRBJ2-7, with unresolved D. CDR3 length equals 14 residues. From germline, CDR1 is MNHNS and CDR2 SASEGT. V lost 8 bases and J 0 bases, leaving 14 bases between the germline ends. CDR3 nucleotide sequence: TGTGCCAGCCTCGGCAGGTTTAGCTCCTACGAGCAGTACTTC. As protein: CASLGRFSSYEQYF.

The chain joins TRBV11-1 to TRBJ2-7, with 8 bases fitting TRBD2. Per germline, CDR1 SGHAT and CDR2 FQDESV (reference sequence). The CDR3 is 15 amino acids. V trimming: 5 bases; J trimming: 2 bases; junction bases outside the gene matches: 8. The DNA of the CDR3 is TGTGCCAGCAGCCGACAGACTAGCGCCACCTACGAGCAGTACTTC. Protein sequence: CASSRQTSATYEQYF.

The rearrangement links TRBV18 to TRBJ2-7; D remains unclear. Germline V lookup: CDR1 KGHSH, CDR2 LQKENI. The ends were cut back, 0 bases at V and 6 bases at J, with 12 bases in the middle. The CDR3 has 14 amino acids. The CDR3 here is CASSPPMLGGEQYF. The CDR3 DNA sequence: TGTGCCAGCTCACCACCGATGCTTGGCGGCGAGCAGTACTTC.

This chain links TRBV6-1 with TRBJ1-1; D remains ambiguous. The CDR3 consists of 14 residues. The V and J ends lost 5 bases and 1 base respectively, with 11 bases between them. Germline V CDR1 and CDR2: MNHNS, SASEGT. Here the CDR3 reads CASSLQTGNTEAFF. In nucleotides, the CDR3 is TGTGCCAGCAGTTTACAGACGGGGAACACTGAAGCTTTCTTT.

The gene calls are TRBV9 and TRBJ1-1; the match to TRBD1 covers 7 bases. Germline CDR1 is SGDLS and CDR2 is YYNGEE. The CDR3 is 14 amino acids. Trimming cost V 4 bases and J 1 base; bases outside gene matches: 4. The CDR3 nucleotides are TGTGCCAGCAGCTTCACAGGGGCGAACACTGAAGCTTTCTTT. Translating it yields CASSFTGANTEAFF. Supplemented by reference TRBV9 and TRBJ1-1, the full variable domain reads DSGVTQTPKHLITATGQRVTLRCSPRSGDLSVYWYQQSLDQGLQFLIQYYNGEERAKGNILERFSAQQFPDLHSELNLSSLELGDSALYFCASSFTGANTEAFFGQGTRLTVV.

The genes are TRBV28 and TRBJ1-5, with D possibly matching TRBD1 (5 bases). The CDR3 spans 14 residues. The V end lost 7 bases, the J end lost 2 bases, and 12 bases lay between the germline ends. Germline V gene sequence: CDR1 MDHEN, CDR2 SYDVKM. In nucleotides, the CDR3 is TGTGCCAGCACTAACGGGGGTGGCAATCAGCCCCAGCATTTT. Protein sequence: CASTNGGGNQPQHF. The full variable domain, in which reference TRBV28 and TRBJ1-5 provide the parts outside the CDR3, is DVKVTQSSRYLVKRTGEKVFLECVQDMDHENMFWYRQDPGLGLRLIYFSYDVKMKEKGDIPEGYSVSREKKERFSLILESASTNQTSMYLCASTNGGGNQPQHFGDGTRLSIL.

The rearrangement links TRBV5-3 to TRBJ2-7; 8 positions agree with TRBD1. TRBV5-3 is an ORF for which the function is uncertain. The V segment lost 0 bases and the J segment 5 bases; nucleotides outside the gene matches: 10. This CDR3 spans 16 amino acids. The CDR3: CARSLASGRGLNEQYF. CDR3 sequence (DNA): TGTGCCAGAAGCTTGGCCAGCGGCAGGGGGCTTAACGAGCAGTACTTC.

The chain uses TRBV28 and TRBJ1-5, with 8 bases fitting TRBD1. CDR3 length: 15 amino acids. Germline trimming cut 0 bases from V and 2 bases from J; bases unmatched to any gene: 0. The germline CDR1 and CDR2 sequences are MDHEN and SYDVKM. The CDR3, as DNA: TGTGCCAGCAGTTTATGGGGACAGGGCAATCAGCCCCAGCATTTT. Translation gives CASSLWGQGNQPQHF.

The chain uses TRBV27 and TRBJ2-1; no definite D call. The CDR3 length is 16 residues. V lost 2 bases and J 2 bases, leaving 13 bases between the germline ends. The germline V gene encodes CDR1 MNHEY and CDR2 SMNVEV (reference sequence). The CDR3 DNA reads TGTGCCAGCAGTTTACTCACGGACCTTGCCTACAATGAGCAGTTCTTC. As protein: CASSLLTDLAYNEQFF.

This rearrangement joins TRBV7-9 to TRBJ1-2; D perhaps matches TRBD1 (5 bases). The CDR3 runs 15 residues. Germline assignment: CDR1 SEHNR and CDR2 FQNEAQ (reference sequence). Deletions cut 1 base from V and 4 bases from J, with 13 bases between. The CDR3 spells CASSLGDGLAYGYTF. The CDR3 region has the DNA TGTGCCAGCAGCTTAGGGGACGGCCTTGCCTATGGCTACACCTTC.

V usage is TRBV28 and J usage is TRBJ1-5; perhaps TRBD1 as D (6 bases). The CDR3 sequence is 13 residues long. CDR1 MDHEN and CDR2 SYDVKM come from the germline V gene. V gave up 3 bases and J gave up 4 bases, with 7 bases separating them. CDR3 protein: CASSFGQNQPQHF. CDR3 nucleotides: TGTGCCAGCAGTTTTGGACAGAATCAGCCCCAGCATTTT.

The V call is TRBV4-1, the J call TRBJ1-1, with D tentatively TRBD1 (5 bases). The CDR3 covers 16 residues. Trimming removed 0 bases from V and 4 bases from J, with 15 bases in between. Germline V CDR1 and CDR2: MGHRA, YSYEKL. DNA for the CDR3: TGCGCCAGCAGCCAAGATTTAGGGGTAAGTGCCACTGAAGCTTTCTTT. It encodes CASSQDLGVSATEAFF.

The rearrangement joins TRBV19 to TRBJ1-4; D not resolved. Per the germline V gene, CDR1 is LNHDA and CDR2 is SQIVND (reference sequence). Trimming removed 7 bases from V and 0 bases from J, with 15 bases in between. The CDR3 runs to 16 residues. For the CDR3, the DNA is TGTGCCAGTACCGGAAGTCACCTAGCAACTAATGAAAAACTGTTTTTT. Amino acids: CASTGSHLATNEKLFF.

This clone was seen only once. The chain combines TRBV5-5 with TRBJ2-7; the match to TRBD1 covers 8 bases. Germline V gene lookup returns CDR1 SGHKS and CDR2 YYEKEE (reference sequence). This CDR3 is built from 13 residues. Trimming took 4 bases from V and 5 from J; bases not matched to a gene: 5. CDR3: CASSLLDRDEQYF. DNA for the CDR3: TGTGCCAGCAGCCTACTGGACAGGGACGAGCAGTACTTC.

This clone was counted once. This chain joins TRBV9 and TRBJ2-2; D possibly corresponds to TRBD1 (5 bases). CDR1 is SGDLS and CDR2 is YYNGEE in the germline V gene. V was clipped by 6 bases and J by 1 base, with 7 bases between them. The CDR3 runs 13 residues. This chain's CDR3 is CASMGRNTGELFF. The CDR3 bases are TGTGCCAGCATGGGGCGGAACACCGGGGAGCTGTTTTTT.

Of note for this clone: An end of the junction differs from the germline gene, which may be a read error. The rearrangement joins TRBV10-3 to TRBJ2-5; D is uncertain. CDR1 is ENHRY and CDR2 is SYGVKD in the germline V gene. The CDR3 has 13 residues. The CDR3 loop is CASSYGQQETQYF. The CDR3 DNA is TGTGCCAGCAGTTACGGGCAGCAAGAGACCCAGTACTTC.

The chain uses TRBV7-3 and TRBJ2-3; 8 positions match TRBD1. The CDR3 has 13 amino acids. Germline-derived CDR1 and CDR2 are SGHTA and FQGTGA. V was clipped by 4 bases and J by 6 bases; unmatched bases: 3. The CDR3 sequence: CASSSQGADTQYF. CDR3 sequence (DNA): TGTGCCAGCAGCTCCCAGGGGGCGGATACGCAGTATTTT.

This rearrangement joins TRBV7-6 to TRBJ2-2; D not resolved. Trimming removed 1 base at V and 2 bases at J, with 5 bases between. Germline V gene data show CDR1 as SGHVS and CDR2 as FNYEAQ. CDR3 size: 14 residues. The CDR3 sequence is CASSLGTNTGELFF. The CDR3 DNA reads as TGTGCCAGCAGCTTAGGGACCAACACCGGGGAGCTGTTTTTT. The whole variable domain, remainder taken from reference TRBV7-6 and TRBJ2-2, is GAGVSQSPRYKVTKRGQDVALRCDPISGHVSLYWYRQALGQGPEFLTYFNYEAQQDKSGLPNDRFSAERPEGSISTLTIQRTEQRDSAMYRCASSLGTNTGELFFGEGSRLTVL.

The chain carries TRBV27 and TRBJ1-2, with D tentatively TRBD1 (5 bases). This CDR3 contains 15 residues. The V and J ends lost 2 bases and 7 bases respectively, with 17 bases between them. Germline CDR1 is MNHEY and CDR2 is SMNVEV (reference sequence). CDR3 protein: CASSLRGGATRGYTF. CDR3 DNA sequence: TGTGCCAGCAGTTTAAGGGGTGGGGCGACACGTGGCTACACCTTC.

V usage is TRBV11-3 and J usage is TRBJ1-1, with D possibly matching TRBD1 (5 bases). The length of the CDR3 is 15 residues. The germline CDR1 and CDR2 sequences are SGHNT and YENEEA. Trimming cost V 5 bases and J 5 bases, with 18 bases left between them. The CDR3 reads CASSPRGGDRTEAFF. The CDR3 DNA reads TGTGCCAGCAGCCCTCGGGGGGGTGATCGGACTGAAGCTTTCTTT.

This chain connects TRBV11-2 to TRBJ2-2, with D possibly being TRBD1 (6 bases). The CDR3 is made up of 14 amino acids. From germline, CDR1 is SGHAT and CDR2 FQNNGV. Trimming cost V 5 bases and J 7 bases, with 14 bases left between them. DNA of the CDR3: TGTGCCAGCAGCCCAGTTTCAGGGGTCGGGGAGCTGTTTTTT. It yields the protein CASSPVSGVGELFF.

Concerning this clone: Other nucleotide sequences in the sample specify the same CDR3. The V gene is TRBV2, the J gene TRBJ2-3, with D tentatively TRBD2 (7 bases). The ends were cut back, 3 bases at V and 2 bases at J, with 9 bases in the middle. Germline lookup yields CDR1 SNHLY and CDR2 FYNNEI. The CDR3 sequence is 14 residues long. CDR3 DNA: TGTGCCAGCAGTGAGGGGGGGCCCACAGATACGCAGTATTTT. Protein product: CASSEGGPTDTQYF.

Comments on this clone: Other DNA sequences within the sample encode an identical CDR3. The chain combines TRBV5-6 with TRBJ1-2; D is unresolved. This CDR3 region has 12 residues. Deletions cut 0 bases from V and 6 bases from J, with 6 bases between. Per the germline V gene, CDR1 is SGHDT and CDR2 is YYEEEE. The CDR3 is CASSLGGDGYTF. Here the CDR3 DNA reads TGTGCCAGCAGCTTGGGAGGCGATGGCTACACCTTC. Supplemented by reference TRBV5-6 and TRBJ1-2, the full variable domain reads DAGVTQSPTHLIKTRGQQVTLRCSPKSGHDTVSWYQQALGQGPQFIFQYYEEEERQRGNFPDRFSGHQFPNYSSELNVNALLLGDSALYLCASSLGGDGYTFGSGTRLTVV.

The rearrangement links TRBV9 to TRBJ2-3; TRBD1 might be the D (5 bases). The V end was cut by 0 bases, the J end by 1 base, with 6 bases between. Germline loops: CDR1 SGDLS, CDR2 YYNGEE. The CDR3 is 14 residues long. The CDR3 coding sequence is TGTGCCAGCAGCGTAGGCAGGGGCACAGATACGCAGTATTTT. Translated: CASSVGRGTDTQYF.

The rearrangement uses TRBV5-5 and TRBJ1-1, with D tentatively TRBD1 (6 bases). V was shortened by 2 bases and J by 2 bases, with 10 bases between the two germline ends. The CDR3 sequence is 14 residues long. Germline loops: CDR1 SGHKS, CDR2 YYEKEE (reference sequence). In DNA, the CDR3 is TGTGCCAGCAGCTTTTCCGGGACAAACACTGAAGCTTTCTTT. Its protein product is CASSFSGTNTEAFF.

The chain links TRBV5-4 to TRBJ1-1; D is perhaps TRBD1 (6 bases). Trimming shortened V by 4 bases and J by 1 base, and 14 bases separated the two germline ends. This CDR3 is built from 15 residues. Germline values: CDR1 SGHNT, CDR2 YYREEE (reference sequence). The CDR3 DNA sequence: TGTGCCAGCAGCCCGCCGGGACAACCGAACACTGAAGCTTTCTTT. Protein: CASSPPGQPNTEAFF.